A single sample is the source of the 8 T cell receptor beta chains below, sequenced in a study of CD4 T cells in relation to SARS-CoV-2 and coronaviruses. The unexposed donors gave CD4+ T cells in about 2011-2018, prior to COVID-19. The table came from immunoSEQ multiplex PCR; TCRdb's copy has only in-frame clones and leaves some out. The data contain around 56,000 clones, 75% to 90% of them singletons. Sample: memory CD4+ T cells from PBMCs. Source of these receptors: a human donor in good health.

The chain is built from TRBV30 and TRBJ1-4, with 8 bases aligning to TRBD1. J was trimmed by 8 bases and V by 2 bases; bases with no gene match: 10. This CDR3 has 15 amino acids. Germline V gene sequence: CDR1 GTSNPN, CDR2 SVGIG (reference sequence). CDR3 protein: CAWSRDRRRSEKLFF. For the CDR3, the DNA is TGTGCCTGGAGTAGGGACAGGAGGCGTTCCGAAAAACTGTTTTTT.

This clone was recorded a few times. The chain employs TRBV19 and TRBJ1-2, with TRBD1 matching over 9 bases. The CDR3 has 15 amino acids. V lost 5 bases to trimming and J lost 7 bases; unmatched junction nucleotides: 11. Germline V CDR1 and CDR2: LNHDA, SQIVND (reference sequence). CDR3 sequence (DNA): TGTGCCAGTAGTGCCCGAACAGGGGGCACTTCTGGCTACACCTTC. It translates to CASSARTGGTSGYTF.

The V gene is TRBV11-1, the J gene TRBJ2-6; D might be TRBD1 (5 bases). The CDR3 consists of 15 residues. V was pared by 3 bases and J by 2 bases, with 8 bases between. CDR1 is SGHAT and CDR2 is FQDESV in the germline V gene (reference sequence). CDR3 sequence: CASSFRGAGANVLTF. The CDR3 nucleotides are TGTGCCAGCAGCTTTAGGGGTGCTGGGGCCAACGTCCTGACTTTC.

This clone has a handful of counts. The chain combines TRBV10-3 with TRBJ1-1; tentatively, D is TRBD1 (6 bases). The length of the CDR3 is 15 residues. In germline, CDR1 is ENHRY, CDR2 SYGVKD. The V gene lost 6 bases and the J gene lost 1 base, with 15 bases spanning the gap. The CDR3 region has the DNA TGTGCCATCAGCGAGGGGCCGGGACAGAACACTGAAGCTTTCTTT. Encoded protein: CAISEGPGQNTEAFF.

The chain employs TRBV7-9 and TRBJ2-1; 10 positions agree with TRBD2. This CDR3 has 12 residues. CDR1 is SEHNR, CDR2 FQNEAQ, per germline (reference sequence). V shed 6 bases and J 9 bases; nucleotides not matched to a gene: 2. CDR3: CASSRTSGEQFF. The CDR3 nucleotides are TGTGCCAGCAGTCGGACTAGCGGTGAGCAGTTCTTC.

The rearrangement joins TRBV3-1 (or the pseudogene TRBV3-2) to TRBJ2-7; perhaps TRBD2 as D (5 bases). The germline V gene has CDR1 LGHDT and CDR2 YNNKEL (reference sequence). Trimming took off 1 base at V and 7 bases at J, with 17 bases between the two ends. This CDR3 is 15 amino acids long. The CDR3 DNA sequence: TGTGCCAGCAGCCAAGGGCTCGCACCCTCGGGGGAGCAGTACTTC. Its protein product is CASSQGLAPSGEQYF.

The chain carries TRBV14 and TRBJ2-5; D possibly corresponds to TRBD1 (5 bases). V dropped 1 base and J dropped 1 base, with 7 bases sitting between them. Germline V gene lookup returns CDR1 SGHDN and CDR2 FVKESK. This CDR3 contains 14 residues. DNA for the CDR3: TGTGCCAGCAGCCAAGGACAGATCCAAGAGACCCAGTACTTC. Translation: CASSQGQIQETQYF.

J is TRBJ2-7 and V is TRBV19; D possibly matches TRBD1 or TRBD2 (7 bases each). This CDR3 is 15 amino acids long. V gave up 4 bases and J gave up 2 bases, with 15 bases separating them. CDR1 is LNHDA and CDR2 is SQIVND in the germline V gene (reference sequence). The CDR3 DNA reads TGTGCCAGTAGTAGTGTCGCAGGGGGGGCCTACGAGCAGTACTTC. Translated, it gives CASSSVAGGAYEQYF.